This T cell receptor beta chain was recorded in a study of vaccination and CD4 T cells after COVID-19. Cultured CD4+ T-cell DNA underwent Oncomine TCR Beta short-read sequencing. MiXCR, run by TCRdb on the PCR reads, gives a single entry per CDR3 protein. This sample has 15,000 to 17,000 distinct CDR3 sequences; 50% to 60% occur once, and the top ten carry 10% to 15%. CDR1 and CDR2 from the germline V gene are ENHRY and SYGVKD. V lost 6 bases and J 1 base, leaving 9 bases between the germline ends. The CDR3 runs to 13 residues. The study's findings and limits: Spike mono-reactive clones accounted for 304 of the 307 vaccine-specific clones found in convalescent patients.

Treatment defined: approximately nine-day PBMC culture with coronavirus spike peptide pools or control peptides (ViraFEST assay). ViraFEST stimulated the growth of antigen-specific T cells using peptide pools and subsequently profiled their TCRs by sequencing. Note on this clonotype: The antigen remains undetermined.

This chain joins TRBV10-3 and TRBJ1-2; D is ambiguous. The sample comprised CD4+ T cells from blood, cultured in vitro. This TCR was sampled from a human donor who had recovered from COVID-19. CDR3: CAIRPGDNYGYTF. In nucleotides, the CDR3 is TGTGCCATCAGACCCGGGGATAACTATGGCTACACCTTC.